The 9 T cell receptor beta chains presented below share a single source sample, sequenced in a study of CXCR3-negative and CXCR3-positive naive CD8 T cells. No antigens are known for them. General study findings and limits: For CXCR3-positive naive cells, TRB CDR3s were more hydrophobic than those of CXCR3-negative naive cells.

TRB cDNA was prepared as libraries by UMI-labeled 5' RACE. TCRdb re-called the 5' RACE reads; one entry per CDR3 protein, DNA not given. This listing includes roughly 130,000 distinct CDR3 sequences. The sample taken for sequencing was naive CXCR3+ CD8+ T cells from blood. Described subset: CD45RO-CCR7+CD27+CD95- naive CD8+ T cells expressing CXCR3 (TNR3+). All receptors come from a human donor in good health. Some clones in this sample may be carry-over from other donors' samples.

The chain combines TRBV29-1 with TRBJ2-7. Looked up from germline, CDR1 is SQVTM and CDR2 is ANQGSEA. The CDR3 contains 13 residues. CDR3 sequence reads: CSAETTFPYEQYF.

The CDR3 sequence: CASSFSDRAYGYTF. The rearrangement links TRBV7-9 to TRBJ1-2; TCRdb picks TRBD1, but there is no DNA to check that call. The CDR3 is made up of 14 amino acids. The germline CDR1 and CDR2 sequences are SEHNR and FQNEAQ (reference sequence).

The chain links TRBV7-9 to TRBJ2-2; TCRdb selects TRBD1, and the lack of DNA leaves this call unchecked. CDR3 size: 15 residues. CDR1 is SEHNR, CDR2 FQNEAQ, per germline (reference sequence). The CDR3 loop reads CASRHNRGYTGELFF.

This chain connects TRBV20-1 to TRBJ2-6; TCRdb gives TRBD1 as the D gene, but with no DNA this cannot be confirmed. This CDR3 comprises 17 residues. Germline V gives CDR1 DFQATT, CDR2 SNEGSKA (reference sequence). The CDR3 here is CSASRDRVLSGANVLTF.

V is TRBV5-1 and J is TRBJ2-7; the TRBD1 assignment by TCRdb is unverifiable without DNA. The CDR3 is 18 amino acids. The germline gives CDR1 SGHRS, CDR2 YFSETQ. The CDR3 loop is CASSSLGETGTATYEQYF. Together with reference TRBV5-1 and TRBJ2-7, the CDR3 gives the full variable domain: KAGVTQTPRYLIKTRGQQVTLSCSPISGHRSVSWYQQTPGQGLQFLFEYFSETQRNKGNFPGRFSGRQFSNSRSEMNVSTLELGDSALYLCASSSLGETGTATYEQYFGPGTRLTVT.

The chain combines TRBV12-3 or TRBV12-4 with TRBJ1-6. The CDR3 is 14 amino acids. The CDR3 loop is CASSLTVWNSPLHF.

The CDR3 sequence is CASSLDPDRDEETQYF. The gene calls are TRBV11-2 and TRBJ2-5; TCRdb picks TRBD1, but there is no DNA to check that call. CDR1 and CDR2 from the germline V gene are SGHAT and FQNNGV. The CDR3 has 16 residues.

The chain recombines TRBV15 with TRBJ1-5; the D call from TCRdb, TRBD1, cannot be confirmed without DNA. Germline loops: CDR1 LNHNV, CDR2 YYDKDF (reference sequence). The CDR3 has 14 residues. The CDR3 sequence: CATSRAGTAQPQHF.

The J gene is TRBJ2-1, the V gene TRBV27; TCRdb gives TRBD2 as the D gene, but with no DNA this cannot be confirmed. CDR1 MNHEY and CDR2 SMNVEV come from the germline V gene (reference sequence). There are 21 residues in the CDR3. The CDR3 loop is CASSLFPPWEGFENSYNEQFF.